The T cell receptor (beta chain) under discussion was sequenced for a study of blood T cell repertoires in COVID-19. Study background: Italy, Spain and the United States were the sources of the convalescent and acute COVID-19 samples. T cells, B-cell-depleted T cells, or PBMCs supplied cDNA or gDNA.

Germline V lookup: CDR1 SSHAT, CDR2 FNYEAQ (reference sequence). This CDR3 contains 15 residues. Points on this clone: Sequence at one end of the junction differs from germline and may be a read error.

As handled by the study authors: Estimation of nucleated cell counts relied on the amplification of reference gene primers. Using immunoSEQ multiplex PCR, the repertoire was profiled, and TCRdb retains in-frame clones only, with some absent. The DNA was the basis for D and trimming; V, J and clone size are from that table. The data show 160,000 or so clones, about 83% seen once. V is TRBV7-7 and J is TRBJ2-2, with D unclear. What was sequenced was peripheral blood. The sequence derives from a woman older than 75 with acute or convalescent COVID-19. In DNA form, the CDR3 reads TGTGCTAGCAGCCGAGGCCCACAGAACACCGGGGAGCTGTTTTTT. As protein: CASSRGPQNTGELFF.